This T cell receptor beta chain is drawn from a study of OX40 agonist ivuxolimab in advanced cancers. General study points: CD4+ and CD8+ blood T cells expanded clonally by week 6 at 0.1 to 3.0 mg/kg.

Here immunoSEQ multiplex PCR was the method, and the copy in TCRdb shows in-frame clones only, minus some. The sample has roughly 46,000 clones, around 90% seen once. Germline CDR1 is LNHDA and CDR2 is SQIVND (reference sequence). The trim removed 3 bases at V and 8 bases at J, leaving 5 bases unmatched. The CDR3 is 14 amino acids. To note about this clone: Its antigen is undetermined.

This sequence was found in an adult with an advanced solid tumor such as melanoma, head and neck, liver or kidney cancer. This sequence joins TRBV19 and TRBJ2-1, with 9 bases aligning to TRBD1. Source: CD4+ or CD8+ T cells sorted from blood, taken in a trial of the OX40 agonist ivuxolimab. The CDR3 loop is CASSIRTGADEQFF. In DNA form, the CDR3 reads TGTGCCAGTAGTATTCGGACAGGGGCCGATGAGCAGTTCTTC.